The 18 T cell receptor beta chains in this list originate from one sample, sequenced in a study of OX40 agonist ivuxolimab in advanced cancers. The repertoire was sequenced with immunoSEQ multiplex PCR; TCRdb's copy has only in-frame clones and lacks some. The profile shows tens of thousands of clones, over 65% of them singletons. The sequencing used CD4+ or CD8+ T cells sorted from blood, collected in a trial of the OX40 agonist ivuxolimab. The receptors here all came from an adult with an advanced solid tumor such as melanoma, head and neck, liver or kidney cancer.

The rearrangement links TRBV4-1 to TRBJ2-3; unclear D gene. Trimming cost V 8 bases and J 2 bases, with 17 bases left between them. The CDR3 spans 15 residues. Per germline, CDR1 MGHRA and CDR2 YSYEKL. The CDR3 spells CASQPSYTTTDTQYF. The CDR3 DNA follows: TGCGCCAGCCAGCCAAGTTATACAACCACAGATACGCAGTATTTT.

In nucleotides, the CDR3 is TGTGCTAGTGGTTTGGCCCTCCAGGGGAAGTGGACTGAAGCTTTCTTT. Its translation: CASGLALQGKWTEAFF. This chain joins TRBV12-5 and TRBJ1-1; possibly TRBD1 for D (6 bases). The ends were cut back, 1 base at V and 5 bases at J, with 17 bases in the middle. CDR3 length equals 16 residues. Germline V gene lookup returns CDR1 LGHNT and CDR2 FRNRAP. Based on the CDR3 plus reference TRBV12-5 and TRBJ1-1, the full variable domain is DARVTQTPRHKVTEMGQEVTMRCQPILGHNTVFWYRQTMMQGLELLAYFRNRAPLDDSGMPKDRFSAEMPDATLATLKIQPSEPRDSAVYFCASGLALQGKWTEAFFGQGTRLTVV.

The chain combines TRBV11-2 with TRBJ1-2, with unresolved D. The CDR3 runs 14 residues. Germline CDR1 and CDR2: SGHAT and FQNNGV. V was clipped by 0 bases and J by 5 bases, with 10 bases between them. DNA for the CDR3: TGTGCCAGCAGCTTAGAAAGGGTAGGGTATGGCTACACCTTC. Its protein is CASSLERVGYGYTF. The full variable domain, rest sourced from reference TRBV11-2 and TRBJ1-2, is EAGVAQSPRYKIIEKRQSVAFWCNPISGHATLYWYQQILGQGPKLLIQFQNNGVVDDSQLPKDRFSAERLKGVDSTLKIQPAKLEDSAVYLCASSLERVGYGYTFGSGTRLTVV.

The rearrangement uses TRBV5-1 and TRBJ2-4, with TRBD2 matching 16 bases. CDR3 length: 21 residues. With 0 bases clipped from V and 2 bases from J, the junction kept 11 bases outside the gene matches. Germline CDR1 reads SGHRS; CDR2 reads YFSETQ. The CDR3 DNA reads TGCGCCAGCAGCTTGGTGGGACTAGCGGGAGGGCCGATTGTGACCAAAAACATTCAGTACTTC. Residues: CASSLVGLAGGPIVTKNIQYF. Based on the CDR3 plus reference TRBV5-1 and TRBJ2-4, the full variable domain is KAGVTQTPRYLIKTRGQQVTLSCSPISGHRSVSWYQQTPGQGLQFLFEYFSETQRNKGNFPGRFSGRQFSNSRSEMNVSTLELGDSALYLCASSLVGLAGGPIVTKNIQYFGAGTRLSVL.

The J gene is TRBJ1-1, the V gene TRBV6-9; D is uncertain. V lost 6 bases to trimming and J lost 1 base, with 3 bases between them. The CDR3 runs to 11 residues. Germline assignment: CDR1 MNHGY and CDR2 SVAAGI. The CDR3 sequence is CASSWNTEAFF. CDR3 nucleotides: TGTGCCAGCAGCTGGAACACTGAAGCTTTCTTT.

CDR3 in amino acids: CASSPRVFYEQYF. The CDR3 DNA reads as TGCGCCAGCAGCCCTAGAGTGTTCTACGAGCAGTACTTC. The chain recombines TRBV4-1 with TRBJ2-7; D is ambiguous. This CDR3 is built from 13 residues. Germline lookup yields CDR1 MGHRA and CDR2 YSYEKL. The V end lost 4 bases, the J end lost 3 bases, and 10 bases lay between the germline ends.

V gene TRBV30 combines with J gene TRBJ1-2, with D possibly TRBD1 on 6 matching bases. The CDR3 is made up of 15 amino acids. V was pared by 0 bases and J by 8 bases, with 19 bases between. Germline assignment: CDR1 GTSNPN and CDR2 SVGIG (reference sequence). CDR3 coding DNA: TGTGCCTGGAGTGTACTCGCAGGGGAGTTGTCAGGCTACACCTTC. Residues: CAWSVLAGELSGYTF.

The CDR3 DNA follows: TGTGCCAGCAGTTTAGCCGGGGGAACGACCTACGAGCAGTACTTC. Translated, it gives CASSLAGGTTYEQYF. V is TRBV27 and J is TRBJ2-5; possibly TRBD2 for D (6 bases). Judging by the DNA end, TRBJ2-7 fits better; the J call may be wrong. The germline V gene encodes CDR1 MNHEY and CDR2 SMNVEV (reference sequence). The CDR3 spans 15 residues.

This chain links TRBV9 with TRBJ1-4; D is unclear. Germline CDR1 and CDR2: SGDLS and YYNGEE. The CDR3 totals 15 residues. The V end was cut by 3 bases, the J end by 5 bases, with 14 bases between. The CDR3 region is CASSASANGNEKLFF. In DNA form, the CDR3 reads TGTGCCAGCAGCGCGAGTGCGAATGGCAATGAAAAACTGTTTTTT.

Within the sample, this clone is medium-sized. The chain uses TRBV19 and TRBJ1-1, with D hard to call. The CDR3 contains 14 residues. V lost 2 bases to trimming and J lost 7 bases, with 14 bases between them. CDR1 is LNHDA, CDR2 SQIVND, per germline (reference sequence). The CDR3 protein is CASSITWGVVEAFF. CDR3 in DNA: TGTGCCAGTAGTATAACGTGGGGAGTTGTTGAAGCTTTCTTT. Full variable domain (remainder filled in from reference TRBV19 and TRBJ1-1): DGGITQSPKYLFRKEGQNVTLSCEQNLNHDAMYWYRQDPGQGLRLIYYSQIVNDFQKGDIAEGYSVSREKKESFPLTVTSAQKNPTAFYLCASSITWGVVEAFFGQGTRLTVV.

With respect to this clone: A junction boundary mismatches the germline segment, possibly from a read error. The chain is built from TRBV28 and TRBJ2-1; D is ambiguous. The CDR3 is 11 residues long. Germline CDR1 and CDR2: MDHEN and SYDVKM. CDR3 sequence: CASSPNKEQFF. The CDR3, as DNA: TGTGCCAGCAGTCCGAACAAGGAGCAGTTCTTC.

The chain links TRBV12-2 to TRBJ2-1; the table gives TRBD2 as D, unverified against the DNA. TRBV12-2 is annotated as a pseudogene. The CDR3 extends over 15 amino acids. The CDR3 nucleotides are TGTGCAAGTCGCTTAGCCGGGTTACCCTACAATGAGCAGTTCTTC. Translating gives CASRLAGLPYNEQFF.

The chain couples TRBV5-1 to TRBJ2-5; 9 nucleotides line up with TRBD2. The assigned J gene may be wrong: the sequence end matches TRBJ2-7 better. This CDR3 is 14 amino acids long. CDR1 and CDR2 from the germline V gene are SGHRS and YFSETQ. The CDR3 sequence is CASSLSLAGYEQYF. The CDR3 bases are TGCGCCAGCAGCTTGTCACTAGCGGGCTACGAGCAGTACTTC.

The chain combines TRBV15 with TRBJ2-7; possibly TRBD1 or TRBD2 for D (6 bases each). The CDR3 loop spans 18 amino acids. Trimming removed 0 bases at V and 0 bases at J, with 18 bases between. The germline V gene has CDR1 LNHNV and CDR2 YYDKDF (reference sequence). CDR3 protein: CATSRDAVWGAGSYEQYF. The CDR3 nucleotides read TGTGCCACCAGCAGAGATGCGGTATGGGGGGCCGGCTCCTACGAGCAGTACTTC.

The chain employs TRBV27 and TRBJ2-7, with D maybe TRBD1 (6 bases). CDR1 and CDR2 (germline): MNHEY, SMNVEV (reference sequence). V lost 6 bases and J lost 5, with 23 bases in between. This CDR3 is built from 16 residues. As DNA, the CDR3 is TGTGCCAGCAGCCGGACACAGGGAGAGCTCTTTGACGAGCAGTACTTC. Translating it yields CASSRTQGELFDEQYF.

The gene calls are TRBV11-2 and TRBJ2-7; D is unclear. The CDR3 length is 13 residues. Germline assignment: CDR1 SGHAT and CDR2 FQNNGV. Trimming took off 7 bases at V and 2 bases at J, with 12 bases between the two ends. The CDR3 DNA follows: TGTGCCAGCACCTCTTCCCGAACCTACGAGCAGTACTTC. As protein: CASTSSRTYEQYF.

The chain has TRBV10-3 and TRBJ2-1; no reliable D call. This CDR3 spans 15 amino acids. Germline V gene lookup returns CDR1 ENHRY and CDR2 SYGVKD. Trimming removed 3 bases at V and 3 bases at J, with 12 bases between. CDR3 nucleotides: TGTGCCATCAGTGACCGTAGTCTGATCTACAATGAGCAGTTCTTC. Translated: CAISDRSLIYNEQFF.

The rearrangement links TRBV7-9 to TRBJ2-5; 14 bases align to TRBD2. The CDR3 has 17 residues. Per the germline V gene, CDR1 is SEHNR and CDR2 is FQNEAQ (reference sequence). The V segment lost 6 bases and the J segment 5 bases; nucleotides outside the gene matches: 11. CDR3 protein: CASRTKSGTSGSETQYF. The DNA for the CDR3 is TGTGCCAGCAGGACAAAATCCGGGACTAGCGGGAGTGAGACCCAGTACTTC.